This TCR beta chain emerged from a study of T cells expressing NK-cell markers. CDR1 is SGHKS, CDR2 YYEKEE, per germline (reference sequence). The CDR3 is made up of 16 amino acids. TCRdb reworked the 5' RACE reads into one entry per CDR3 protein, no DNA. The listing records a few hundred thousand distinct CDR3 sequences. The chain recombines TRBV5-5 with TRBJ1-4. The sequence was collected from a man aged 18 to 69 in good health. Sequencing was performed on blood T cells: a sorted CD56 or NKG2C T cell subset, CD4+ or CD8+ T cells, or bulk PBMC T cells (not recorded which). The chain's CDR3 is CASSLIIGPTNEKLFF.